This T cell receptor beta chain was retrieved from a study of shared clonotypes between healthy human individuals. All donors were Caucasian adults living in Nashville, Tennessee. This CDR3 contains 11 residues. The germline gives CDR1 SGHAT, CDR2 FQNNGV. Trimming removed 1 base from V and 13 bases from J, with 10 bases in between. The run depth of the assay was deep. Method: immunoSEQ multiplex PCR; TCRdb's copy keeps in-frame clones and lacks some. The sample has around 550,000 clones, about 96% seen once. Points on this clone: Its antigen is currently unknown.

Findings and caveats of the study: In having few donors, the study represented limited genetic and exposure-history diversity. Unshared clonotypes carried lower generation probabilities than those common to all four donors.

The sample taken for sequencing was naive CD4+ T cells sorted from blood. Subset defined: CD45RA+ positively selected. The origin of this receptor is a woman between 25 and 40 years old in good health. This rearrangement joins TRBV11-2 to TRBJ1-2; D not certain. The CDR3 loop is CASSLGGLSTF. CDR3 sequence (DNA): TGTGCCAGCAGCTTAGGAGGGTTAAGCACCTTC.